One and the same sample provided the 18 T cell receptor beta chains below, sequenced in a study of blood T cells in healthy people across ages. Sample-barcoded 5' priming and a J-beta primer mix drove a second PCR of roughly 7 to 11 cycles. Via MiXCR, TCRdb re-called the 5' RACE reads, giving one row per CDR3 protein. The sample holds hundreds of thousands of distinct CDR3 sequences, roughly 44% seen once. Sequencing was done on a sample of blood. These receptors were collected from a man aged 55 to 70 in good health.

The gene calls are TRBV7-9 and TRBJ2-7; D may match TRBD1 or TRBD2 (5 bases each). V lost 0 bases and J 5 bases, leaving 11 bases between the germline ends. The CDR3 has 14 residues. Germline V gene data show CDR1 as SEHNR and CDR2 as FQNEAQ (reference sequence). The CDR3 DNA is TGTGCCAGCAGCTTAGCGGACTGGGACGACGAGCAGTACTTC. It translates to CASSLADWDDEQYF. The full variable domain, with the rest looked up from reference TRBV7-9 and TRBJ2-7, is DTGVSQNPRHKITKRGQNVTFRCDPISEHNRLYWYRQTLGQGPEFLTYFQNEAQLEKSRLLSDRFSAERPKGSFSTLEIQRTEQGDSAMYLCASSLADWDDEQYFGPGTRLTVT.

The table lists this clonotype with a few counts. The genes are TRBV20-1 and TRBJ1-1; D may be TRBD1 (5 bases). This CDR3 has 14 amino acids. Germline V gene sequence: CDR1 DFQATT, CDR2 SNEGSKA (reference sequence). Trimming shortened V by 6 bases and J by 1 base, and 15 bases separated the two germline ends. CDR3 region: CSAYAGTGNTEAFF. The CDR3 coding sequence is TGCAGTGCATATGCGGGGACGGGGAACACTGAAGCTTTCTTT.

This clonotype occurred a few times. This chain uses TRBV2 with TRBJ2-6; D uncertain. There are 15 residues in the CDR3. Trimming pared 6 bases from V and 1 base from J, leaving 10 bases between. CDR1 SNHLY and CDR2 FYNNEI come from the germline V gene. The CDR3 reads CASSHRESGANVLTF. CDR3 bases: TGTGCCAGCAGCCATAGAGAATCTGGGGCCAACGTCCTGACTTTC.

A few counts support this clonotype. The chain links TRBV29-1 to TRBJ1-3, with 9 bases that match TRBD1. With V trimmed by 4 bases and J by 5 bases, 6 bases remained unmatched. The germline V gene has CDR1 SQVTM and CDR2 ANQGSEA. CDR3 length: 14 amino acids. The DNA for the CDR3 is TGCAGCGTTGGAGGACAGGGGCCCCGAAACACCATATATTTT. As protein: CSVGGQGPRNTIYF.

The chain links TRBV3-1 to TRBJ1-1, with TRBD1 as a possible D gene (5 bases). Germline assignment: CDR1 LGHDT and CDR2 YNNKEL (reference sequence). Trimming stripped 3 bases from V and 7 bases from J, with 18 bases between. CDR3 length equals 15 residues. The CDR3 nucleotides are TGTGCCAGCAGCCAGCCGGCCGGGACGCATAATGAAGCTTTCTTT. Translation gives CASSQPAGTHNEAFF.

This chain joins TRBV18 and TRBJ1-2; D is possibly TRBD1 (6 bases). The germline V and J ends were trimmed by 2 bases and 4 bases, with 14 bases remaining between them. The germline gives CDR1 KGHSH, CDR2 LQKENI. CDR3 length: 15 residues. CDR3 residues: CASSPAPIGGYGYTF. In nucleotides, the CDR3 is TGTGCCAGCTCACCAGCCCCAATAGGGGGCTATGGCTACACCTTC.

Remarks on this clonotype: This could be a read error, since a much larger clone is one nucleotide away. The chain uses TRBV6-2 or TRBV6-3 and TRBJ2-7; 8 nucleotides line up with TRBD1. Germline CDR1 is MNHEY and CDR2 is SVGEGT. The CDR3 contains 15 residues. V lost 2 bases and J lost 9; bases outside the gene matches: 12. CDR3 sequence: CASSYPGTGGRLQYF. The CDR3, as DNA: TGTGCCAGCAGTTACCCCGGGACAGGTGGACGTTTGCAGTACTTC.

The genes are TRBV3-1 and TRBJ2-6; D gene uncertain. The germline V gene has CDR1 LGHDT and CDR2 YNNKEL (reference sequence). The V gene lost 1 base and the J gene lost 0 bases, with 13 bases spanning the gap. The CDR3 is 18 amino acids. The CDR3 region has the DNA TGTGCCAGCAGCCAAGCCTGGGGTCTCGGCTCTGGGGCCAACGTCCTGACTTTC. Translating gives CASSQAWGLGSGANVLTF.

The chain has TRBV18 and TRBJ1-2; D gene unclear. V was clipped by 0 bases and J by 3 bases, with 11 bases between them. CDR3 size: 15 residues. The germline gives CDR1 KGHSH, CDR2 LQKENI. CDR3 nucleotides: TGTGCCAGCTCACCACCTGAGGTCAGATACTATGGCTACACCTTC. Its protein is CASSPPEVRYYGYTF.

V gene TRBV9 combines with J gene TRBJ2-3, with 8 bases identical to TRBD2. Germline V gives CDR1 SGDLS, CDR2 YYNGEE. V lost 2 bases to trimming and J lost 2 bases; unmatched junction nucleotides: 4. The CDR3 is made up of 15 amino acids. The CDR3 DNA follows: TGTGCCAGCAGCGTTGTAGCGGGGCCCACAGATACGCAGTATTTT. Residues: CASSVVAGPTDTQYF.

This clonotype was counted a single time. The chain joins TRBV20-1 to TRBJ1-2; 9 nucleotides align to TRBD1. J gave up 5 bases and V 3 bases, and 13 bases lay outside the gene matches. The CDR3 has 16 amino acids. The germline V gene encodes CDR1 DFQATT and CDR2 SNEGSKA (reference sequence). CDR3 sequence reads: CSASGGQGTGSYGYTF. The CDR3 DNA reads TGCAGTGCTAGCGGAGGACAGGGGACCGGGTCATATGGCTACACCTTC.

This chain joins TRBV4-3 and TRBJ1-2; 9 positions agree with TRBD1. The germline V gene encodes CDR1 LGHNA and CDR2 YSLEER. This CDR3 is built from 15 residues. The V gene end was trimmed by 1 base and the J gene end by 8 bases; junction bases not matched to a gene: 8. CDR3 amino acids: CASSQGIQGARGYTF. The CDR3 coding sequence is TGCGCCAGCAGCCAAGGGATACAGGGGGCACGGGGCTACACCTTC.

As for this clonotype: One end of the junction fails to match germline, which may point to a read error. The chain couples TRBV7-9 to TRBJ2-1; D gene uncertain. Germline CDR1 SEHNR, CDR2 FQNEAQ (reference sequence). This CDR3 spans 12 amino acids. CDR3 in amino acids: CVSSLSVSEQFF. The DNA of the CDR3 is TGTGTCAGCAGCTTATCAGTATCCGAGCAGTTCTTC. The whole variable domain, remainder taken from reference TRBV7-9 and TRBJ2-1, is DTGVSQNPRHKITKRGQNVTFRCDPISEHNRLYWYRQTLGQGPEFLTYFQNEAQLEKSRLLSDRFSAERPKGSFSTLEIQRTEQGDSAMYLCVSSLSVSEQFFGPGTRLTVL.

About this clonotype itself: With a much larger clone just one base away, this may be a read error. The V and J genes are TRBV7-2 and TRBJ2-5; weak D call: TRBD2 (7 bases). CDR3 size: 13 residues. Germline CDR1 is SGHTA and CDR2 is FQGNSA. Trimming stripped 3 bases from V and 11 bases from J, with 16 bases between. DNA of the CDR3: TGTGCCAGCAGCTTTTGGGGGGGGCCTGAGCAGTACTTC. It codes for CASSFWGGPEQYF.

The CDR3: CASSVLSTYEQYF. In DNA, the CDR3 is TGTGCCAGCAGCGTGCTGTCTACCTATGAGCAGTACTTC. This chain connects TRBV11-2 to TRBJ2-5; no reliable D call. Germline CDR1 is SGHAT and CDR2 is FQNNGV. V lost 5 bases and J lost 11, with 18 bases in between. The CDR3 is 13 amino acids.

This clonotype was seen repeatedly, ten times or more. J is TRBJ2-7 and V is TRBV20-1; 8 bases agree with TRBD1. Germline V lookup: CDR1 DFQATT, CDR2 SNEGSKA (reference sequence). The length of the CDR3 is 14 residues. V shed 6 bases, J shed 3 bases, and the junction held 10 bases outside the gene matches. The CDR3 spells CSATTTGVVYEQYF. The CDR3 DNA follows: TGCAGTGCAACTACGACAGGGGTAGTCTACGAGCAGTACTTC.

There are many counts of this clonotype. This may be a read error, as it is one base from a much larger clone. The V gene is TRBV10-1, the J gene TRBJ2-7; D remains unclear. The V gene's germline CDR1 is WNHNN and CDR2 SYGVQD (reference sequence). V lost 2 bases to trimming and J lost 6 bases, with 17 bases between them. The CDR3 is 15 amino acids. In nucleotides, the CDR3 is TGCGCCAGCAGTGAGGCGGCCCAGCCCCAAGCCGAGCAGTACTTC. It codes for CASSEAAQPQAEQYF.

The CDR3 loop is CSASPSVGTDTQYF. For the CDR3, the DNA is TGCAGTGCTAGCCCCAGCGTTGGCACAGATACGCAGTATTTT. The chain couples TRBV20-1 to TRBJ2-3, with D unresolved. The CDR3 covers 14 residues. The V and J ends lost 3 bases and 1 base respectively, with 11 bases between them. The germline gives CDR1 DFQATT, CDR2 SNEGSKA (reference sequence).